Presented here are 27 T cell receptor beta chains from one specimen sequenced in a study of post-analysis software for immune sequencing data. cDNA libraries for TCR beta contained unique molecular identifiers. TCRdb reprocessed the PCR reads via MiXCR and lists one record per CDR3 protein. Here the sample spans about 460,000 distinct CDR3 sequences, roughly 45% being singletons. The antigens these receptors bind are not known. Findings of the study overall: Elevated frequency relative to controls characterized four to six TRBV segments in patients, TRBV5-6, TRBV5-1 and TRBV20-1 among them.

Material for sequencing was blood. All receptors come from a girl aged 5-17 years with multiple sclerosis.

This clonotype appeared a few times. This rearrangement joins TRBV7-3 to TRBJ2-5; D remains ambiguous. This CDR3 spans 13 amino acids. The V and J ends lost 5 bases and 2 bases respectively, with 9 bases between them. Germline V CDR1 and CDR2: SGHTA, FQGTGA. The CDR3 spells CASSQSNQETQYF. The DNA for the CDR3 is TGTGCCAGCAGCCAATCGAATCAAGAGACCCAGTACTTC. The variable domain in full, completed from reference TRBV7-3 and TRBJ2-5, reads GAGVSQTPSNKVTEKGKYVELRCDPISGHTALYWYRQSLGQGPEFLIYFQGTGAADDSGLPNDRFFAVRPEGSVSTLKIQRTERGDSAVYLCASSQSNQETQYFGPGTRLLVL.

Concerning this clonotype: In this CDR3 the conserved last residue, phenylalanine or tryptophan, is missing, so a read error is likely. This chain links TRBV5-1 with TRBJ2-5, with D hard to call. Trimming removed 2 bases from V and 0 bases from J, with 8 bases in between. Germline assignment: CDR1 SGHRS and CDR2 YFSETQ. The CDR3 runs 14 residues. This CDR3 reads CASSLEGHQETQYV. DNA for the CDR3: TGCGCCAGCAGCTTAGAAGGTCACCAAGAGACCCAGTACGTC.

The rearrangement uses TRBV5-6 and TRBJ2-3; D gene ambiguous. Germline V gene lookup returns CDR1 SGHDT and CDR2 YYEEEE. CDR3 size: 16 residues. Trimming removed 4 bases from V and 2 bases from J, with 17 bases in between. In DNA form, the CDR3 reads TGTGCCAGCAGCCCTTACGGAGATTCATACACAGATACGCAGTATTTT. It specifies CASSPYGDSYTDTQYF. The variable domain in full, completed from reference TRBV5-6 and TRBJ2-3, reads DAGVTQSPTHLIKTRGQQVTLRCSPKSGHDTVSWYQQALGQGPQFIFQYYEEEERQRGNFPDRFSGHQFPNYSSELNVNALLLGDSALYLCASSPYGDSYTDTQYFGPGTRLTVL.

This sequence joins TRBV20-1 and TRBJ2-3; TRBD2 might be the D (6 bases). Germline V gene lookup returns CDR1 DFQATT and CDR2 SNEGSKA (reference sequence). This CDR3 is built from 16 residues. Trimming stripped 1 base from V and 3 bases from J, with 17 bases between. The CDR3 nucleotides are TGCAGTGCTAGAGGGTCGGGAGCCGTGGGAACAGATACGCAGTATTTT. Its protein product is CSARGSGAVGTDTQYF.

This clonotype has only one observation. The chain is built from TRBV29-1 and TRBJ2-1; TRBD1 aligns across 9 bases. V lost 7 bases, J lost 8 bases, and 12 bases stayed unmatched. The CDR3 extends over 14 amino acids. The germline V gene has CDR1 SQVTM and CDR2 ANQGSEA. CDR3 DNA: TGCAGCGCCCGCCCGGGACAGGGTTTAGATGAGCAGTTCTTC. This encodes CSARPGQGLDEQFF.

The chain couples TRBV6-5 to TRBJ2-3; possible D gene TRBD2, 6 bases. Deletions cut 0 bases from V and 7 bases from J, with 11 bases between. The CDR3 length is 14 residues. Per the germline V gene, CDR1 is MNHEY and CDR2 is SVGAGI. The CDR3 DNA follows: TGTGCCAGCAGTTACTCGAGGGACTCCTATACGCAGTATTTT. Amino acid sequence: CASSYSRDSYTQYF.

The rearrangement joins TRBV18 to TRBJ1-1; 9 bases agree with TRBD1. V lost 3 bases, J lost 6 bases, and 8 bases stayed unmatched. Germline V CDR1 and CDR2: KGHSH, LQKENI. This CDR3 contains 15 residues. CDR3 sequence (DNA): TGTGCCAGCTCACCGCAGGACAGGGGAGGCCCTGAAGCTTTCTTT. It encodes CASSPQDRGGPEAFF.

This chain joins TRBV6-6 and TRBJ2-2; a possible D gene is TRBD2 (6 bases). Trimming removed 6 bases at V and 6 bases at J, with 20 bases between. CDR3 length: 16 amino acids. CDR1 is MNHNY, CDR2 SVGAGI, per germline (reference sequence). The CDR3 DNA is TGTGCCAGCAGGAGAACGGGACTCCAGAGCCCCGGGGAGCTGTTTTTT. Amino acid sequence: CASRRTGLQSPGELFF.

The chain uses TRBV6-1 and TRBJ2-7; 8 nucleotides align to TRBD1. The germline gives CDR1 MNHNS, CDR2 SASEGT. This CDR3 has 15 amino acids. The J segment lost 2 bases and the V segment lost 2 bases, leaving 5 bases of the junction unmatched. CDR3 residues: CASSELRTGTYEQYF. As DNA, the CDR3 is TGTGCCAGCAGTGAACTTAGGACAGGGACCTACGAGCAGTACTTC.

As concerns this clonotype: A single base separates this from a much larger clone, so it may be a read error. The chain has TRBV7-8 and TRBJ2-4, with D unclear. The DNA end lines up better with TRBJ2-7; the J call may be wrong. This CDR3 spans 13 amino acids. Germline CDR1 and CDR2: SGHVS and FQNEAQ. The CDR3 reads CASNLAGHYEQYF. The CDR3 region has the DNA TGTGCCAGCAACTTAGCCGGTCACTACGAGCAGTACTTC.

V is TRBV3-1 and J is TRBJ2-5, with 8 bases matching TRBD1. The V gene end was trimmed by 5 bases and the J gene end by 4 bases; junction bases not matched to a gene: 9. The CDR3 spans 15 residues. Looked up from germline, CDR1 is LGHDT and CDR2 is YNNKEL (reference sequence). DNA of the CDR3: TGTGCCAGCAGCGAAACAGGGGGTGTCGGAGAGACCCAGTACTTC. As protein: CASSETGGVGETQYF.

This clonotype has more than one count but fewer than ten. The chain uses TRBV20-1 and TRBJ2-3, with D unresolved. V lost 0 bases to trimming and J lost 0 bases, with 7 bases between them. Germline CDR1 is DFQATT and CDR2 is SNEGSKA (reference sequence). The CDR3 is 14 residues long. CDR3 sequence reads: CSARDGGSTDTQYF. As DNA, the CDR3 is TGCAGTGCTAGAGATGGCGGTAGCACAGATACGCAGTATTTT.

This chain links TRBV14 with TRBJ2-1, with D possibly being TRBD2 (6 bases). The end of the DNA is better explained by TRBJ2-7, so the J call may be wrong. This CDR3 spans 13 amino acids. The germline gives CDR1 SGHDN, CDR2 FVKESK. The CDR3 loop is CASSGGEGNEQYF. CDR3 sequence (DNA): TGTGCCAGCAGCGGAGGGGAAGGAAATGAGCAGTACTTC.

This chain connects TRBV7-2 to TRBJ2-7; 7 bases fit TRBD2. Unmatched junction bases numbered 7, after V lost 5 bases and J lost 0 bases. Germline-derived CDR1 and CDR2 are SGHTA and FQGNSA. The CDR3 contains 15 residues. DNA for the CDR3: TGTGCCAGCAGCCCTTGGGGGGGTAGCTCCTACGAGCAGTACTTC. This translates into CASSPWGGSSYEQYF.

The chain employs TRBV20-1 and TRBJ1-5; 9 nucleotides align to TRBD1. V was clipped by 6 bases and J by 6 bases; unmatched bases: 9. The germline V gene encodes CDR1 DFQATT and CDR2 SNEGSKA (reference sequence). The CDR3 has 14 residues. CDR3 in amino acids: CSAGGTGPSQPQHF. For the CDR3, the DNA is TGCAGTGCGGGGGGGACAGGGCCAAGTCAGCCCCAGCATTTT.

V usage is TRBV29-1 and J usage is TRBJ2-7; D may be TRBD2 (6 bases). This CDR3 region has 13 residues. Trimming shortened V by 7 bases and J by 4 bases, and 17 bases separated the two germline ends. Germline CDR1 and CDR2: SQVTM and ANQGSEA. The CDR3 loop is CSAEGRFGYEQYF. The CDR3 bases are TGCAGCGCGGAGGGACGGTTCGGGTACGAGCAGTACTTC.

The rearrangement joins TRBV20-1 to TRBJ1-5; 7 bases are shared with TRBD1. The germline V gene has CDR1 DFQATT and CDR2 SNEGSKA (reference sequence). Germline trimming cut 0 bases from V and 7 bases from J; bases unmatched to any gene: 6. CDR3 length: 14 amino acids. This CDR3 reads CSARDPGGGQPQHF. CDR3 DNA: TGCAGTGCTAGAGATCCAGGGGGAGGCCAGCCCCAGCATTTT.

This clonotype was observed a few times. V gene TRBV21-1 combines with J gene TRBJ1-1; TRBD1 reflects the table's D call only, with no check against the DNA. TRBV21-1 is reported as a pseudogene. CDR3 size: 15 residues. CDR3 DNA: TGTGCCAGCAGCCTTGGGTCGACAGGGCACACTGAAGCTTTCTTT. Translating gives CASSLGSTGHTEAFF.

A word on this clonotype: A much larger clone differs from this one at a single base, so this may be a read error. V gene TRBV2 combines with J gene TRBJ2-1, with D hard to call. The V gene's germline CDR1 is SNHLY and CDR2 FYNNEI. The V end lost 8 bases, the J end lost 0 bases, and 8 bases lay between the germline ends. CDR3 length equals 13 residues. CDR3 in amino acids: CASPYSSYNEQFF. The CDR3 bases are TGTGCCAGCCCTTACAGCTCCTACAATGAGCAGTTCTTC.

In its sample, this clonotype was seen a few times. This chain connects TRBV20-1 to TRBJ2-7; a possible D gene is TRBD2 (6 bases). V was clipped by 3 bases and J by 0 bases, with 24 bases between them. The germline V gene encodes CDR1 DFQATT and CDR2 SNEGSKA (reference sequence). The CDR3 length is 18 residues. CDR3 nucleotides: TGCAGTGCTAGTGACGTGGCTAGCGCGAGTCGCAGCTCCTACGAGCAGTACTTC. It yields the protein CSASDVASASRSSYEQYF.

Notes on this clonotype: One end of the junction fails to match germline, which may point to a read error. The chain employs TRBV6-2 or TRBV6-3 and TRBJ2-1; TRBD2 matches 9 bases. The CDR3 runs to 15 residues. From germline, CDR1 is MNHEY and CDR2 SVGEGT. The CDR3 bases are TGCGCCAGCAGGTTCGGGGGACTAGCCAACAATGAGCAGTTCTTC. Encoded protein: CASRFGGLANNEQFF.

The CDR3 sequence: CASSQDAGDAEGITEAFF. DNA of the CDR3: TGCGCCAGCAGCCAAGATGCGGGGGACGCAGAAGGTATCACTGAAGCTTTCTTT. The V and J genes are TRBV4-1 and TRBJ1-1; a possible D gene is TRBD1 (5 bases). CDR1 is MGHRA and CDR2 is YSYEKL in the germline V gene. The CDR3 consists of 18 residues. Trimming took off 0 bases at V and 4 bases at J, with 21 bases between the two ends.

This chain connects TRBV7-3 to TRBJ2-1; no firm D call. Germline V CDR1 and CDR2: SGHTA, FQGTGA. This CDR3 comprises 16 residues. V lost 1 base and J lost 8, with 18 bases in between. The CDR3 coding sequence is TGTGCCAGCAGCTTAATGGGTCTAGTCGGTGAGGATGAGCAGTTCTTC. Translating it yields CASSLMGLVGEDEQFF.

The rearrangement uses TRBV10-3 and TRBJ1-5; D is ambiguous. The germline V gene has CDR1 ENHRY and CDR2 SYGVKD. The CDR3 sequence is 14 residues long. V shed 2 bases and J shed 5 bases, with 10 bases lying between them. The CDR3 here is CAISEPGRDQPQHF. As DNA, the CDR3 is TGTGCCATCAGTGAGCCCGGACGTGATCAGCCCCAGCATTTT.

The V call is TRBV7-9, the J call TRBJ2-1; TRBD2 matches at 10 bases. The CDR3 is 16 residues long. The J segment lost 6 bases and the V segment lost 5 bases, leaving 10 bases of the junction unmatched. Germline V gene lookup returns CDR1 SEHNR and CDR2 FQNEAQ (reference sequence). In DNA form, the CDR3 reads TGTGCCAGCAGCCCGACCGGGACTAGCGTCTCCAATGAGCAGTTCTTC. Its protein product is CASSPTGTSVSNEQFF.

The chain uses TRBV12-3 or TRBV12-4 and TRBJ2-3, with 8 bases aligning to TRBD2. With V trimmed by 5 bases and J by 6 bases, 7 bases remained unmatched. CDR3 length: 14 amino acids. The CDR3 sequence: CASSQAGGRDTQYF. Here the CDR3 DNA reads TGTGCCAGCAGTCAGGCGGGAGGTCGGGATACGCAGTATTTT.

This clonotype was counted ten times or more. V usage is TRBV12-3 or TRBV12-4 and J usage is TRBJ1-2; TRBD1 is a possible D gene (6 bases). Trimming removed 7 bases at V and 5 bases at J, with 17 bases between. This CDR3 is 14 amino acids long. The CDR3 region is CASISTDRKYGYTF. The CDR3 DNA is TGTGCCAGCATCTCAACGGACAGAAAGTATGGCTACACCTTC.